This T cell receptor beta chain appears in the sequencing data of a study of metastatic and nonmetastatic thyroid tumors. Study at large: Repertoire comparison spanned blood and tumor or nodule tissue of malignant and benign thyroid patients.

Per the authors' pipeline: A classifier of distant metastasis in papillary thyroid cancer was built from CDR3 differences (across clinicopathological groups). TCRdb re-clonotyped the PCR reads through MiXCR. TCRdb's processing, not the authors', yielded these V and J calls. The data contain under 15,000 clones, 23% of them singletons. Study results and limitations: Across blood and tumor, TCR beta diversity in malignant thyroid tumors was reportedly significantly higher than in benign nodules.

The germline V gene encodes CDR1 SGHTS and CDR2 YDEGEE. V was trimmed by 6 bases and J by 0 bases, leaving 9 bases between them. The CDR3 has 13 residues. Thyroid surgery had not been preceded by any treatment in any patient. This clone was observed at least ten times. Its matching antigen is unknown. The specimen was blood. This sequence joins TRBV5-8 and TRBJ1-1; TRBD1 might be the D (6 bases). The source of this sequence is a female donor with papillary thyroid cancer or a benign thyroid nodule (not recorded which). Some clones in this sample may be carry-over from other donors' samples. The CDR3 DNA follows: TGTGCCAGCACTCAGGGGCTGAACACTGAAGCTTTCTTT. This sequence encodes CASTQGLNTEAFF.